The 24 T cell receptor beta chains given below trace back to one sample, sequenced in a study of blood T cells in healthy people across ages. A second roughly 7 to 11 cycle PCR used barcoded and J-beta primers. TCRdb independently ran MiXCR on the 5' RACE reads; one entry per CDR3 protein. This table holds about 1,500,000 distinct CDR3 sequences, approximately 42% found once. The specimen was blood. The receptors stem from a woman aged 18-29 years in good health.

V gene TRBV14 combines with J gene TRBJ2-7; TRBD1 agrees at 8 bases. V shed 4 bases, J shed 1 base, and the junction held 9 bases outside the gene matches. The CDR3 is 16 residues long. Germline CDR1 reads SGHDN; CDR2 reads FVKESK. DNA for the CDR3: TGTGCCAGCAGCCGCCCCGGGACAGGTAGTTCCTACGAGCAGTACTTC. It translates to CASSRPGTGSSYEQYF.

In this sample, this clonotype turned up a few times. This chain uses TRBV12-3 or TRBV12-4 with TRBJ1-4; D gene unclear. Trimming pared 6 bases from V and 7 bases from J, leaving 18 bases between. The CDR3 runs 15 residues. The CDR3 loop is CASSRRPQTGEKLFF. In DNA form, the CDR3 reads TGTGCCAGCAGCCGCCGACCTCAGACGGGTGAAAAACTGTTTTTT.

The chain recombines TRBV9 with TRBJ1-2; D is unclear. Per germline, CDR1 SGDLS and CDR2 YYNGEE. The V end lost 0 bases, the J end lost 5 bases, and 11 bases lay between the germline ends. This CDR3 is built from 14 residues. CDR3 amino acids: CASSVDLGNYGYTF. The CDR3 DNA follows: TGTGCCAGCAGCGTAGACCTGGGAAATTATGGCTACACCTTC.

The genes are TRBV15 and TRBJ2-5; TRBD2 matches 11 bases. Germline V gene sequence: CDR1 LNHNV, CDR2 YYDKDF (reference sequence). The CDR3 length is 15 residues. The trim removed 7 bases at V and 2 bases at J, leaving 6 bases unmatched. The DNA of the CDR3 is TGTGCCACCACCCAGGGACTAGCGGATCAAGAGACCCAGTACTTC. It translates to CATTQGLADQETQYF. Drawing the rest from reference TRBV15 and TRBJ2-5, the complete variable domain is DAMVIQNPRYQVTQFGKPVTLSCSQTLNHNVMYWYQQKSSQAPKLLFHYYDKDFNNEADTPDNFQSRRPNTSFCFLDIRSPGLGDTAMYLCATTQGLADQETQYFGPGTRLLVL.

This clonotype has more than one count but fewer than ten. This chain joins TRBV6-5 and TRBJ2-1; possible D gene TRBD2, 5 bases. CDR1 and CDR2 (germline): MNHEY, SVGAGI. V was pared by 4 bases and J by 0 bases, with 16 bases between. CDR3 length equals 17 residues. The CDR3 is CASSFRGLLSSYNEQFF. The CDR3 nucleotides are TGTGCCAGCAGTTTCCGAGGACTTCTAAGCTCCTACAATGAGCAGTTCTTC.

The chain recombines TRBV7-2 with TRBJ2-1; 13 positions match TRBD2. From germline, CDR1 is SGHTA and CDR2 FQGNSA. The length of the CDR3 is 14 residues. The ends lost 4 bases at V and 14 bases at J; junction bases unmatched: 8. CDR3 coding DNA: TGTGCCAGCAGCTCGGGGACTAGCGGGACCGATGAGTTCTTC. Its protein is CASSSGTSGTDEFF.

The chain employs TRBV6-2 or TRBV6-3 and TRBJ1-2; possible D gene TRBD1, 5 bases. V was cut by 8 bases and J by 7 bases, with 8 bases left in between. The length of the CDR3 is 10 residues. Per the germline V gene, CDR1 is MNHEY and CDR2 is SVGEGT. CDR3 sequence reads: CASQGRGYTF. In DNA form, the CDR3 reads TGTGCCAGCCAGGGCCGTGGCTACACCTTC.

This clonotype was seen a handful of times. The V and J genes are TRBV10-3 and TRBJ1-4, with D maybe TRBD1 (6 bases). V gave up 6 bases and J gave up 0 bases, with 11 bases separating them. CDR1 is ENHRY, CDR2 SYGVKD, per germline. The length of the CDR3 is 15 residues. CDR3 amino acids: CAISRTETTNEKLFF. Written as DNA, the CDR3 is TGTGCCATCAGCCGGACAGAAACAACTAATGAAAAACTGTTTTTT.

In its sample, this clonotype was seen a few times. The chain links TRBV4-2 to TRBJ2-1; D is perhaps TRBD2 (6 bases). Germline CDR1 and CDR2: LGHNA and YNFKEQ. This CDR3 has 16 residues. V lost 1 base, J lost 8 bases, and 18 bases lay in between. The CDR3 protein is CASSQGDSRNGDEQFF. In nucleotides, the CDR3 is TGTGCCAGCAGCCAAGGGGACTCTAGAAATGGGGATGAGCAGTTCTTC.

The chain couples TRBV3-1 to TRBJ2-2; the match to TRBD1 covers 11 bases. Germline trimming cut 4 bases from V and 6 bases from J; bases unmatched to any gene: 7. Germline V CDR1 and CDR2: LGHDT, YNNKEL (reference sequence). The CDR3 length is 16 residues. Here the CDR3 DNA reads TGTGCCAGCAGCCGGGGGACAGGGGGATATCCCGGGGAGCTGTTTTTT. It specifies CASSRGTGGYPGELFF.

The chain employs TRBV5-1 and TRBJ1-6; a weak D match, TRBD1 (6 bases). The CDR3 contains 16 residues. Trimming left V 2 bases short and J 6 bases short, with 15 bases between. Germline loops: CDR1 SGHRS, CDR2 YFSETQ. The CDR3 protein is CASSFSGAGANSPLHF. The CDR3 nucleotides are TGCGCCAGCAGCTTCTCAGGGGCGGGTGCTAATTCACCCCTCCACTTT.

The chain joins TRBV6-1 to TRBJ2-1; maybe TRBD2 (6 bases). The germline V and J ends were trimmed by 8 bases and 5 bases, with 13 bases remaining between them. The CDR3 totals 13 residues. Per the germline V gene, CDR1 is MNHNS and CDR2 is SASEGT. The DNA for the CDR3 is TGTGCCAGCGAAATTTTAGCGGACAATGAGCAGTTCTTC. This gives the protein CASEILADNEQFF.

Details on this clonotype: The junction departs from the called germline gene at one end, perhaps through a read error. The J gene is TRBJ2-1, the V gene TRBV27; maybe TRBD1 (6 bases). The germline gives CDR1 MNHEY, CDR2 SMNVEV (reference sequence). There are 15 residues in the CDR3. CDR3 region: CASSPGERPFNELFF. The CDR3 region has the DNA TGTGCCAGCAGTCCAGGGGAACGCCCTTTCAATGAGCTGTTCTTC.

This sequence joins TRBV25-1 and TRBJ2-5, with a tentative D call TRBD1 (6 bases). Trimming stripped 6 bases from V and 11 bases from J, with 25 bases between. The CDR3 covers 15 residues. CDR1 MGHDK and CDR2 SYGVNS come from the germline V gene. CDR3 residues: CASSPRDKAYNEQYF. The CDR3 region has the DNA TGTGCCAGCAGCCCCCGGGACAAAGCCTACAATGAGCAGTACTTC. Using reference TRBV25-1 and TRBJ2-5 for the parts outside the CDR3, the full variable domain is EADIYQTPRYLVIGTGKKITLECSQTMGHDKMYWYQQDPGMELHLIHYSYGVNSTEKGDLSSESTVSRIRTEHFPLTLESARPSHTSQYLCASSPRDKAYNEQYFGPGTRLLVL.

The chain recombines TRBV12-3 or TRBV12-4 with TRBJ2-7; D unclear. This CDR3 has 11 residues. Deletions cut 1 base from V and 12 bases from J, with 10 bases between. CDR3 DNA sequence: TGTGCCAGCAGTTTAGGGCGGTCGCCGTACTTC. This translates into CASSLGRSPYF.

The chain carries TRBV25-1 and TRBJ1-2; tentatively, D is TRBD1 (6 bases). The CDR3 loop spans 14 amino acids. From germline, CDR1 is MGHDK and CDR2 SYGVNS. Trimming pared 3 bases from V and 2 bases from J, leaving 10 bases between. For the CDR3, the DNA is TGTGCCAGCAGTGACAGGGGAGCCAACTATGGCTACACCTTC. Translated: CASSDRGANYGYTF.

This clonotype was seen once. This may stem from a read error, because a much larger clone lies one nucleotide away. The chain couples TRBV29-1 to TRBJ2-3, with D tentatively TRBD1 (6 bases). This CDR3 comprises 14 residues. Germline CDR1 and CDR2: SQVTM and ANQGSEA. The CDR3 reads CGADLGAGTDTQYF. Here the CDR3 DNA reads TGCGGCGCCGATCTGGGGGCAGGCACAGATACGCAGTATTTT.

The J gene is TRBJ1-3, the V gene TRBV21-1; the D segment call TRBD1 is taken from the table without a DNA check. TRBV21-1 is a listed pseudogene. This CDR3 has 18 residues. CDR3 DNA: TGTGCCAGCAGCAGACCTCCATCCCCGGGACCGGCTGGAAACACCATATATTTT. This gives the protein CASSRPPSPGPAGNTIYF.

The J gene is TRBJ2-3, the V gene TRBV18; TRBD2 agrees at 9 bases. This CDR3 comprises 22 residues. The germline V gene encodes CDR1 KGHSH and CDR2 LQKENI. V lost 3 bases and J lost 2; bases outside the gene matches: 24. The CDR3 DNA is TGTGCCAGCTCACCGAAATCCCGGGGTGCTGGACTAGCGCAGGAGCACACAGATACGCAGTATTTT. This translates into CASSPKSRGAGLAQEHTDTQYF.

The chain uses TRBV6-1 and TRBJ2-7; possible D gene TRBD1, 6 bases. The DNA end favors TRBJ2-5, so the J call may be wrong. The CDR3 length is 14 residues. Germline lookup yields CDR1 MNHNS and CDR2 SASEGT. CDR3 sequence (DNA): TGTGCCAGCAGTGAAGCCAACCGAGGGGGGACCCAGTACTTC. Translation: CASSEANRGGTQYF.

This clonotype has a count of ten or more. V is TRBV5-6 and J is TRBJ1-2; TRBD1 matches 8 bases. The CDR3 length is 13 residues. V lost 4 bases to trimming and J lost 8 bases; unmatched junction nucleotides: 7. Germline V gene data show CDR1 as SGHDT and CDR2 as YYEEEE. The CDR3 coding sequence is TGTGCCAGCAGCAAAGACAGGGGTTCAGGCTACACCTTC. Its translation is CASSKDRGSGYTF.

Only a few counts were recorded for this clonotype. The V call is TRBV29-1, the J call TRBJ1-2; D not certain. In germline, CDR1 is SQVTM, CDR2 ANQGSEA. Trimming stripped 5 bases from V and 5 bases from J, with 12 bases between. The CDR3 totals 12 residues. The DNA of the CDR3 is TGCAGCGTTCTCGGCGGGCTTTATGGCTACACCTTC. Its protein product is CSVLGGLYGYTF.

This chain links TRBV20-1 with TRBJ2-1, with D perhaps matching TRBD1 (5 bases). The CDR3 is made up of 16 amino acids. Germline V lookup: CDR1 DFQATT, CDR2 SNEGSKA (reference sequence). Deletions cut 0 bases from V and 7 bases from J, with 19 bases between. The CDR3 spells CSARDLRDQGINEQFF. The CDR3 nucleotides are TGCAGTGCTAGAGATCTCAGGGATCAAGGAATTAATGAGCAGTTCTTC.

The genes are TRBV4-1 and TRBJ2-1, with 13 bases matching TRBD2. The J call may be wrong; the DNA end is better matched by TRBJ2-7. The CDR3 consists of 17 residues. Germline CDR1 reads MGHRA; CDR2 reads YSYEKL. This chain's CDR3 is CASSLGTSGAQYNEQYF. The CDR3 DNA is TGCGCCAGCAGCCTAGGGACTAGCGGGGCTCAGTACAATGAGCAGTACTTC.